This TCR beta chain was observed in a study of blood T cell repertoires in COVID-19. Overall study: Samples representing acute and convalescent COVID-19 were sourced from the United States, Italy and Spain.

The CDR3 has 13 residues. Trimming stripped 2 bases from V and 8 bases from J, with 10 bases between. Germline-derived CDR1 and CDR2 are SGHVS and FNYEAQ. Authors' analysis steps: Nucleated cell number was recorded as an estimate derived from reference gene primer amplification. The assay was immunoSEQ multiplex PCR, and TCRdb's table has in-frame clones only and misses some. The DNA gave D and trimming, while V, J and clone size come from that table. The data show roughly 280,000 clones, about 87% seen once. The chain has TRBV7-6 and TRBJ2-1; D is possibly TRBD1 (5 bases). The specimen sequenced was PBMCs or T cells enriched from blood (not recorded which). This clonotype originated in a woman between 50 and 59 years old who had recovered from COVID-19. CDR3 DNA sequence: TGTGCCAGCAGCTTATTTAGGGGCCATGAGCAGTTCTTC. It encodes CASSLFRGHEQFF.